This record covers a single TCR beta chain. Its target is not known. The CDR3 spans 14 residues. Germline lookup yields CDR1 LNHDA and CDR2 SQIVND (reference sequence). V lost 5 bases, J lost 7 bases, and 5 bases stayed unmatched. Baseline, cycle 4 day 1, and cycle 7 day 1 were the blood sampling points. The data stem from a study of OX40 agonist ivuxolimab in advanced cancers. Across the whole study: It was ivuxolimab, an agonistic anti-OX40 (CD134) antibody, that patients were treated with.

Assay: immunoSEQ multiplex PCR; the TCRdb copy retains only in-frame clones and omits some. This table has about 80,000 clones, about 94% appearing once. Findings of the study overall: Expanded peripheral T-cell antigen specificity went undetermined. At 0.1 to 3.0 mg/kg and by week 6, CD4+ and CD8+ T cells in the blood had expanded clonally.

The chain links TRBV19 to TRBJ1-6; TRBD1 matches at 7 bases. The starting material was CD4+ or CD8+ T cells sorted from blood, obtained in a trial of the OX40 agonist ivuxolimab. This receptor was taken from an adult with an advanced solid tumor such as melanoma, head and neck, liver or kidney cancer. This CDR3 is CASSATGRNSPLHF. As DNA, the CDR3 is TGTGCCAGTAGTGCGACAGGGAGAAATTCACCCCTCCACTTT.